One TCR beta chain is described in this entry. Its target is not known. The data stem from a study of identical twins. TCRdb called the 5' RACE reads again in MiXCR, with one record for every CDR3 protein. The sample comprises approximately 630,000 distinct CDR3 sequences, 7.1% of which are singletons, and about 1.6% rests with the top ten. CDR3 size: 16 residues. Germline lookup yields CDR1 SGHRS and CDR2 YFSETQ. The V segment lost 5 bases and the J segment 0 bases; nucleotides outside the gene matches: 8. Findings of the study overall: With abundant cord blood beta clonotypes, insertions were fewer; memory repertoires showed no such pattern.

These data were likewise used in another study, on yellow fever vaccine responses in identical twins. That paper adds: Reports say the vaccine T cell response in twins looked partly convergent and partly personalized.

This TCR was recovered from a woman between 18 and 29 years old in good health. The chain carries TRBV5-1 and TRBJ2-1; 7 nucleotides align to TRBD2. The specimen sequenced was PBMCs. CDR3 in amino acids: CASRSTGTTSYNEQFF. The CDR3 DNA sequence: TGCGCCAGCAGATCGACCGGGACTACCTCCTACAATGAGCAGTTCTTC. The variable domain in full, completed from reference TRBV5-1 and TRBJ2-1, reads KAGVTQTPRYLIKTRGQQVTLSCSPISGHRSVSWYQQTPGQGLQFLFEYFSETQRNKGNFPGRFSGRQFSNSRSEMNVSTLELGDSALYLCASRSTGTTSYNEQFFGPGTRLTVL.